What follows is one TCR beta chain and its context. With iRepertoire HTBI primers and Arm-PCR of CDR3 regions, TCR beta libraries were built. TCRdb re-called the multiplex PCR reads through MiXCR, storing one row per CDR3 protein. The sample consists of 500,000 to 700,000 distinct CDR3 sequences, about 30% of them appearing once. Trimming at V came to 1 base and at J to 6 bases, leaving 13 bases not matched to a gene. The CDR3 sequence is 17 residues long. This entry comes from a study of regulatory T cells in long-lasting Graves disease. Specified time point: persistent/refractory GD, antithyroid drugs over 5 years with positive TRAb. Scientists built the TCR library using RNA that was extracted from PBMCs.

The sequencing used peripheral blood mononuclear cells (PBMCs), collected when the disease was refractory, from a patient treated with antithyroid drugs. This TCR was recovered from a female donor with Graves disease. The chain combines TRBV12-3 or TRBV12-4 with TRBJ2-5, with TRBD2 matching 8 bases. CDR3 coding DNA: TGTGCCAGCAGTTTAGGAGGGAGTCTAGCGGGCGCGAAGACCCAGTACTTC. Protein: CASSLGGSLAGAKTQYF.